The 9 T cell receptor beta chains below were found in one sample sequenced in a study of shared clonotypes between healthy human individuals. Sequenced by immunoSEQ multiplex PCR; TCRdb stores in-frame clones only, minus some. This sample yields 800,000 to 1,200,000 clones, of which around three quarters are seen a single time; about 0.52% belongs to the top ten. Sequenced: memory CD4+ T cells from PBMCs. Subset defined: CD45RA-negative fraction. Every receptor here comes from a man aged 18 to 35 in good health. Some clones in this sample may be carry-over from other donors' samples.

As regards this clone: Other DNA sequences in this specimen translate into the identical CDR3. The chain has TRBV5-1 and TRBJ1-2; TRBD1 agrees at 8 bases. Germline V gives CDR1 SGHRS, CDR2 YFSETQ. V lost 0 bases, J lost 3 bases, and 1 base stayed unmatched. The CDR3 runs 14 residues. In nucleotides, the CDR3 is TGCGCCAGCAGCTTGGCGGGACAGGACTATGGCTACACCTTC. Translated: CASSLAGQDYGYTF.

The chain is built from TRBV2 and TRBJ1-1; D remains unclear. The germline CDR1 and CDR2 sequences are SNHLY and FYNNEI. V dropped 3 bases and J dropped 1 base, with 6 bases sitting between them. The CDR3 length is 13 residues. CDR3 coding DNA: TGTGCCAGCAGTGAGCAAGCGAACACTGAAGCTTTCTTT. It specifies CASSEQANTEAFF.

Here the CDR3 DNA reads TGTGCCAGCAGCTTAGGCCCGGGACAGGGGGAGACCCAGTACTTC. Its protein product is CASSLGPGQGETQYF. The chain links TRBV11-3 to TRBJ2-5, with 10 bases identical to TRBD1. Trimming cost V 1 base and J 5 bases; bases outside gene matches: 4. Germline V CDR1 and CDR2: SGHNT, YENEEA. CDR3 length equals 15 residues.

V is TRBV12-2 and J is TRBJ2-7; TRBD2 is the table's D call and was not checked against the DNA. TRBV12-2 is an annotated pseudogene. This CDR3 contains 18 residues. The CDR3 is CASRFRDDRLAGVDEQYF. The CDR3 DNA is TGTGCAAGTCGCTTTAGAGATGATAGGCTAGCGGGAGTAGACGAGCAGTACTTC.

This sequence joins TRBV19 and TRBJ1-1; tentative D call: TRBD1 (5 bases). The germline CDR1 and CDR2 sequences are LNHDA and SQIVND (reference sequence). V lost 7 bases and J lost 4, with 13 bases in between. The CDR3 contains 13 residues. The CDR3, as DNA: TGTGCCAGTACCCCCCGCGGGGGCACTGAAGCTTTCTTT. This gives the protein CASTPRGGTEAFF. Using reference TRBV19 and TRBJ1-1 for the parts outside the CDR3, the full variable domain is DGGITQSPKYLFRKEGQNVTLSCEQNLNHDAMYWYRQDPGQGLRLIYYSQIVNDFQKGDIAEGYSVSREKKESFPLTVTSAQKNPTAFYLCASTPRGGTEAFFGQGTRLTVV.

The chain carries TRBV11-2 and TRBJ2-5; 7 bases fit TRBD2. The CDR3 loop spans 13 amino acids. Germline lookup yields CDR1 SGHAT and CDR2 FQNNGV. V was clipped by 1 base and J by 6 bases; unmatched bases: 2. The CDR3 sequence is CASSLGAGQTQYF. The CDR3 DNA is TGTGCCAGCAGCTTAGGAGCGGGGCAGACCCAGTACTTC.

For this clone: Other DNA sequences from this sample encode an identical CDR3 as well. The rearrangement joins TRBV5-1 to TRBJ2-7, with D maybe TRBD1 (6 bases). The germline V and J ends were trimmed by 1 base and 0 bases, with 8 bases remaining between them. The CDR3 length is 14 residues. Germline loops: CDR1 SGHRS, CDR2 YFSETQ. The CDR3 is CASSLTGLSYEQYF. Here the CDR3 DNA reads TGCGCCAGCAGCTTGACAGGGCTCTCCTACGAGCAGTACTTC.

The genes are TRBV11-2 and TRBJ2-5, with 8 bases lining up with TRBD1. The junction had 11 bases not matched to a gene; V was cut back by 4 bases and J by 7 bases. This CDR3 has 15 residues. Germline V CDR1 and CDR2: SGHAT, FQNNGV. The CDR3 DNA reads TGTGCCAGCAGCTGGAGCGCAGGGGGCTGGGGGACCCAGTACTTC. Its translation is CASSWSAGGWGTQYF.

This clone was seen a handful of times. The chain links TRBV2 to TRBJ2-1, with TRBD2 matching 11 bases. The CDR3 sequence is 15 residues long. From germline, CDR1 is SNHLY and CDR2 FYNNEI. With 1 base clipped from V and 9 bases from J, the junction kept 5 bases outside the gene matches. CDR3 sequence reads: CASSEETSGITEQFF. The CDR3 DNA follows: TGTGCCAGCAGTGAAGAGACTAGCGGGATTACTGAGCAGTTCTTC.